This TCR beta chain was captured in a study of cytomegalovirus exposure and HLA in healthy donors. Study-level points and caveats: From TCR beta sequences, most subjects' HLA-A and HLA-B alleles were reportedly predicted accurately. Using a false discovery rate of 0.05, a later analysis showed that 15,000 to 20,000 TCR beta sequences were associated with HLA alleles.

Vbeta (60) and Jbeta (13) primers were used in the PCR. TCRdb's table, derived via immunoSEQ multiplex PCR, lists solely in-frame clones and lacks some. The sample contains about 150,000 clones, approximately 80% of which appear only once. The CDR3 has 14 amino acids. Germline CDR1 SNHLY, CDR2 FYNNEI. V was pared by 11 bases and J by 0 bases, with 15 bases between. This clone was seen just once. Its cognate antigen is unknown. V is TRBV2 and J is TRBJ2-3; tentative D call: TRBD2 (6 bases). The sequenced sample consisted of PBMCs. The clonotype comes from a boy between 2 and 10 years old in good health and CMV-seronegative. The CDR3 reads CASPSGTSTDTQYF. The DNA for the CDR3 is TGTGCCTCGCCTTCCGGGACTAGCACAGATACGCAGTATTTT.